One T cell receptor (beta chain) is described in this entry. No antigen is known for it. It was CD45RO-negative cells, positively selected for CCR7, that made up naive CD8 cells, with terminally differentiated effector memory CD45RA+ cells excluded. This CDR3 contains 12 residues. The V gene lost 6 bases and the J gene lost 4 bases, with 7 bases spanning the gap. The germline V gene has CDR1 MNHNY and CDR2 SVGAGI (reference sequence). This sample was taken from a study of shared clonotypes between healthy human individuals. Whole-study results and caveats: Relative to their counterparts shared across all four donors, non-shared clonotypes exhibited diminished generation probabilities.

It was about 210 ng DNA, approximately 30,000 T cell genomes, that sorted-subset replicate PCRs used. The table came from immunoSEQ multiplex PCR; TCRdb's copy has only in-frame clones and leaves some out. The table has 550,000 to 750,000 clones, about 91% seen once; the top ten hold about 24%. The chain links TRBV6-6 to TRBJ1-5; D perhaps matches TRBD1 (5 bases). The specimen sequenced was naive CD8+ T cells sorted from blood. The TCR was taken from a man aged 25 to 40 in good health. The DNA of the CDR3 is TGTGCCAGCAGCGGGGGTAATCAGCCCCAGCATTTT. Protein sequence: CASSGGNQPQHF.